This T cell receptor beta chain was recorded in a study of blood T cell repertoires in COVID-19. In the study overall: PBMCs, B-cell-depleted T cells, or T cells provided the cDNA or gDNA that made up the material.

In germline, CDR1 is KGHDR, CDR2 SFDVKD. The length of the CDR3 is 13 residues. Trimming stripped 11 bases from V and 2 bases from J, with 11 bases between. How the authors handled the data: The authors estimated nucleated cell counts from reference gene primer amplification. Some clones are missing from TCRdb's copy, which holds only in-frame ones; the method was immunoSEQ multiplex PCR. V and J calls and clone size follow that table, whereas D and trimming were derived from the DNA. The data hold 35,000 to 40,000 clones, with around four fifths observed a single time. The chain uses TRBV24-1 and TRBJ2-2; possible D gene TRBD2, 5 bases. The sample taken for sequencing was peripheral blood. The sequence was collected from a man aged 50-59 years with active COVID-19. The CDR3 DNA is TGTGCCAATCTAGCTTCCAACACCGGGGAGCTGTTTTTT. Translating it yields CANLASNTGELFF.